These 5 T cell receptor beta chains were sequenced from one sample in a study of glioma-infiltrating T cells after dendritic cell vaccination. Measured with immunoSEQ multiplex PCR; TCRdb has only the in-frame clones, and not every one. The repertoire holds some 24,000 clones, with around nine tenths as singletons. Specified time point: after dendritic cell vaccination, including at tumor progression/relapse. This specimen consisted of blood, obtained after dendritic cell vaccination. The receptors derive from a human donor with glioblastoma.

The rearrangement links TRBV10-1 to TRBJ1-1; D remains unclear. This CDR3 comprises 13 residues. V lost 5 bases and J lost 0, with 7 bases in between. Germline values: CDR1 WNHNN, CDR2 SYGVQD (reference sequence). The CDR3 DNA reads TGCGCCAGCAGTATAGCCATGAACACTGAAGCTTTCTTT. Translated, it gives CASSIAMNTEAFF.

This chain links TRBV6-1 with TRBJ2-5, with D tentatively TRBD2 (7 bases). The CDR3 extends over 15 amino acids. CDR1 is MNHNS, CDR2 SASEGT, per germline. V was cut by 4 bases and J by 5 bases, with 17 bases left in between. CDR3 residues: CASSVAWGGGETQYF. CDR3 DNA sequence: TGTGCCAGCAGTGTGGCCTGGGGGGGCGGGGAGACCCAGTACTTC.

J is TRBJ2-7 and V is TRBV23-1; possible D gene TRBD1, 5 bases. TRBV23-1 is an open reading frame, and its role is uncertain. The CDR3 is 16 residues long. Trimming stripped 2 bases from V and 0 bases from J, with 14 bases between. This chain's CDR3 is CASSQPSLTASYEQYF. CDR3 bases: TGCGCCAGCAGTCAACCTTCCCTGACAGCCTCCTACGAGCAGTACTTC.

The CDR3 nucleotides read TGTGCCAGCTCACCGGACAATTTGATACAGCCCCAGCATTTT. It codes for CASSPDNLIQPQHF. V usage is TRBV18 and J usage is TRBJ1-5; a possible D gene is TRBD1 (5 bases). Germline CDR1 KGHSH, CDR2 LQKENI. The V and J ends lost 3 bases and 7 bases respectively, with 13 bases between them. CDR3 length equals 14 residues.

The chain employs TRBV14 and TRBJ1-2; 10 positions agree with TRBD1. Germline-derived CDR1 and CDR2 are SGHDN and FVKESK. The CDR3 has 13 amino acids. J was trimmed by 6 bases and V by 8 bases; bases with no gene match: 6. CDR3 DNA: TGTGCCAGCCGCGGGACAGGGGACAATGGCTACACCTTC. It encodes CASRGTGDNGYTF.